The 7 T cell receptor beta chains in this list originate from one sample, sequenced in a study of vaccination effects on CD4 cells after COVID-19. The data were produced by immunoSEQ multiplex PCR, yet TCRdb's version contains in-frame clones alone and is incomplete. The sample has tens of thousands of clones; 75% to 80% are singletons. These TCRs are of unknown antigen specificity. Investigators separated out CD4+ T cells once around nine days of culture had passed. The starting material was CD4+ T cells from PBMCs cultured without peptide, obtained before COVID-19 vaccination. All receptors derive from a human donor who had a prior SARS-CoV-2 infection.

This clone was seen more than once but under ten times. The chain joins TRBV24-1 to TRBJ2-1; unclear D gene. V was trimmed by 1 base and J by 0 bases, leaving 9 bases between them. CDR1 and CDR2 from the germline V gene are KGHDR and SFDVKD. The CDR3 sequence is 16 residues long. DNA of the CDR3: TGTGCCACCAGTGATTTAAACCCCAGCTCCTACAATGAGCAGTTCTTC. It yields the protein CATSDLNPSSYNEQFF.

The chain is built from TRBV2 and TRBJ1-1; TRBD1 is a possible D gene (5 bases). Trimming removed 7 bases at V and 2 bases at J, with 14 bases between. The CDR3 is 14 amino acids. CDR1 SNHLY and CDR2 FYNNEI come from the germline V gene. CDR3 DNA: TGTGCCAGCATCGGGATAAGGGGAAACACTGAAGCTTTCTTT. It encodes CASIGIRGNTEAFF.

The chain couples TRBV25-1 to TRBJ2-2; the D is unclear. V was trimmed by 6 bases and J by 4 bases, leaving 9 bases between them. The CDR3 covers 13 residues. Germline V gene lookup returns CDR1 MGHDK and CDR2 SYGVNS. The chain's CDR3 is CASRDPSTGELFF. Written as DNA, the CDR3 is TGTGCCAGCAGGGACCCGAGCACCGGGGAGCTGTTTTTT.

The chain joins TRBV28 to TRBJ1-5; D remains ambiguous. This CDR3 contains 17 residues. Germline V gene sequence: CDR1 MDHEN, CDR2 SYDVKM. Trimming removed 3 bases from V and 5 bases from J, with 20 bases in between. CDR3 sequence: CASSFQVNGYGDQPQHF. Written as DNA, the CDR3 is TGTGCCAGCAGTTTCCAGGTAAACGGGTATGGTGATCAGCCCCAGCATTTT. The full variable domain, with the rest looked up from reference TRBV28 and TRBJ1-5, is DVKVTQSSRYLVKRTGEKVFLECVQDMDHENMFWYRQDPGLGLRLIYFSYDVKMKEKGDIPEGYSVSREKKERFSLILESASTNQTSMYLCASSFQVNGYGDQPQHFGDGTRLSIL.

The chain is built from TRBV6-7 and TRBJ2-7; the D gene is possibly TRBD1 (6 bases). TRBV6-7 is marked as an open reading frame, function uncertain. The CDR3 loop spans 16 amino acids. The ends were cut back, 8 bases at V and 3 bases at J, with 23 bases in the middle. DNA of the CDR3: TGTGCCAGCCCCGACACGACAGGTTCCGGACTCTACGAGCAGTACTTC. Translated, it gives CASPDTTGSGLYEQYF.

This clone has only one observation. The CDR3 bases are TGTGCCAGCATCTCGGGGGGGGAGGGCACAGATACGCAGTATTTT. It encodes CASISGGEGTDTQYF. The rearrangement links TRBV2 to TRBJ2-3, with 8 bases fitting TRBD2. V dropped 7 bases and J dropped 1; count of bases not matched to a gene: 7. The CDR3 sequence is 15 residues long. Germline V gene sequence: CDR1 SNHLY, CDR2 FYNNEI. The full variable domain, completed using reference TRBV2 and TRBJ2-3, is EPEVTQTPSHQVTQMGQEVILRCVPISNHLYFYWYRQILGQKVEFLVSFYNNEISEKSEIFDDQFSVERPDGSNFTLKIRSTKLEDSAMYFCASISGGEGTDTQYFGPGTRLTVL.

This clone was picked up one time. The chain uses TRBV4-3 and TRBJ1-2; the D gene is possibly TRBD1 (5 bases). The CDR3 has 14 residues. Trimming shortened V by 0 bases and J by 9 bases, and 14 bases separated the two germline ends. Germline V lookup: CDR1 LGHNA, CDR2 YSLEER. CDR3 sequence reads: CASSQEYADRSYTF. The CDR3 DNA sequence: TGCGCCAGCAGCCAAGAGTATGCCGACAGAAGCTACACCTTC.